This TCR beta chain was observed in a study of T cell responses to AZD1222 COVID-19 vaccine. Germline lookup yields CDR1 SGHNT and CDR2 YYREEE (reference sequence). This CDR3 has 13 residues. V was pared by 7 bases and J by 2 bases, with 10 bases between. Method: immunoSEQ multiplex PCR; TCRdb's copy keeps in-frame clones and lacks some. The data contain approximately 110,000 clones, approximately 85% of them singletons. The clonotype was recovered from an adult in good health. The source material was peripheral blood, sampled on day 0 of AZD1222 vaccination. The V call is TRBV5-4, the J call TRBJ1-5, with D unresolved. The CDR3 DNA sequence: TGTGCCAGCTCCTTTGAGGGCAATCAGCCCCAGCATTTT. It encodes CASSFEGNQPQHF.